This entry describes one T cell receptor (beta chain). As for time point: new active TB diagnosis, blood taken before or within 7 days of starting treatment. The data belong to a study of T cells in tuberculosis. Produced via immunoSEQ multiplex PCR; TCRdb's table is partial and in-frame only. This table holds under 45,000 clones, roughly 90% found once. The sample consisted of PBMCs, taken at tuberculosis diagnosis. This TCR derives from an adult with tuberculosis.

As DNA, the CDR3 is TGTGCCAGCAGTGTGGGAGCGGGGGACACAGATACGCAGTATTTT. This sequence encodes CASSVGAGDTDTQYF. The chain combines TRBV6-4 with TRBJ2-3; 8 bases align to TRBD2. Trimming cost V 4 bases and J 2 bases; bases outside gene matches: 5. The CDR3 runs 15 residues. Germline CDR1 is MRHNA and CDR2 is SNTAGT.